This T cell receptor beta chain was profiled in a study of immune cell composition in non-small cell lung cancer. Study-wide results and caveats: Squamous lung tumours showed higher top 10 clone scores and clonality than adenocarcinomas.

By share, this clone counts as large (0.1 to 1%). The target antigen is unknown. CDR1 is GTSNPN, CDR2 SVGIG, per germline (reference sequence). The CDR3 has 14 amino acids. V was cut by 2 bases and J by 1 base, with 11 bases left in between. Frozen unsorted single-cell suspensions supplied the genomic DNA. Measured with immunoSEQ multiplex PCR; TCRdb has only the in-frame clones, and not every one. The table shows roughly 3,200 clones, with about three quarters occurring only once. This TCR was recovered from a human donor with non-small cell lung cancer. The sample consisted of lung tumor tissue. The chain combines TRBV30 with TRBJ1-1; D is uncertain. The CDR3 DNA sequence: TGTGCCTGGAGTTTCAAAGCGGCGAACACTGAAGCTTTCTTT. The encoded protein is CAWSFKAANTEAFF.